These T cell receptor beta chains were read from a single sample in a study of blood T cell repertoires in COVID-19. Data came from immunoSEQ multiplex PCR; TCRdb stores just in-frame clones and leaves some out. In the table there are a few hundred thousand clones, 85% of which are singletons. Material: peripheral blood. The receptors shown here come from a woman aged 18-29 years with acute or convalescent COVID-19. CDR3s include the opening cysteine and the closing phenylalanine or tryptophan. D genes are given only for firm matches. Not every row has a clone size; where given, it reads once, few, many or a size class.

clone size: -
V gene: TRBV12-5
J gene: TRBJ2-3
D gene: -
CDR3 protein: CASGLAGADTQYF
CDR3 DNA: TGTGCTAGTGGTTTGGCGGGGGCAGATACGCAGTATTTT

clone size: -
V gene: TRBV5-1
J gene: TRBJ2-5
D gene: -
CDR3 protein: CASSLSSSREETQYF
CDR3 DNA: TGCGCCAGCAGCTTGTCTAGCAGTAGGGAAGAGACCCAGTACTTC

clone size: many
V gene: TRBV3-1/TRBV3-2
J gene: TRBJ2-5
D gene: TRBD2
CDR3 protein: CASSQSTGGTQYF
CDR3 DNA: TGTGCCAGCAGCCAATCCACGGGGGGTACCCAGTACTTC

clone size: -
V gene: TRBV19
J gene: TRBJ1-5
D gene: -
CDR3 protein: CASSMRREVEQPQHF
CDR3 DNA: TGTGCCAGTAGTATGAGGAGGGAAGTTGAACAGCCCCAGCATTTT

clone size: -
V gene: TRBV28
J gene: TRBJ2-7
D gene: TRBD1
CDR3 protein: CASSLPGTGNEQYF
CDR3 DNA: TGTGCCAGCAGTTTGCCCGGGACAGGTAACGAGCAGTACTTC

clone size: -
V gene: TRBV19
J gene: TRBJ1-1
D gene: -
CDR3 protein: CASTLGTLNTEAFF
CDR3 DNA: TGTGCCAGTACCCTAGGGACTCTGAACACTGAAGCTTTCTTT

clone size: few
V gene: TRBV5-4
J gene: TRBJ2-3
D gene: TRBD2
CDR3 protein: CASSLTSGGAGDTQYF
CDR3 DNA: TGTGCCAGCAGCCTGACTAGCGGGGGGGCTGGAGATACGCAGTATTTT

clone size: -
V gene: TRBV7-9
J gene: TRBJ1-6
D gene: -
CDR3 protein: CASRGALTDSPLHF
CDR3 DNA: TGTGCCAGCAGAGGGGCCCTTACGGATTCACCCCTCCACTTT

clone size: few
V gene: TRBV28
J gene: TRBJ2-7
D gene: -
CDR3 protein: CASSLRDSTYEQYF
CDR3 DNA: TGTGCCAGCAGTTTGAGGGACTCGACCTACGAGCAGTACTTC

clone size: few
V gene: TRBV19
J gene: TRBJ2-5
D gene: -
CDR3 protein: CASRDGGIQETQYF
CDR3 DNA: TGTGCCAGTAGAGATGGCGGTATCCAAGAGACCCAGTACTTC

clone size: few
V gene: TRBV25-1
J gene: TRBJ1-2
D gene: -
CDR3 protein: CASSEPGYGYTF
CDR3 DNA: TGTGCCAGCAGTGAACCAGGCTATGGCTACACCTTC

clone size: -
V gene: TRBV28
J gene: TRBJ2-7
D gene: TRBD2
CDR3 protein: CASYSLAGGLYEQYF
CDR3 DNA: TGTGCCAGCTACTCCCTAGCGGGAGGCCTCTACGAGCAGTACTTC

clone size: -
V gene: TRBV6-5
J gene: TRBJ1-2
D gene: -
CDR3 protein: CASRRTDGDYGYTF
CDR3 DNA: TGTGCCAGCAGGCGGACGGACGGGGACTATGGCTACACCTTC

clone size: -
V gene: TRBV24-1
J gene: TRBJ1-5
D gene: -
CDR3 protein: CATSEGGAQPQHF
CDR3 DNA: TGTGCCACCAGTGAAGGGGGTGCTCAGCCCCAGCATTTT

clone size: -
V gene: TRBV7-2
J gene: TRBJ2-7
D gene: TRBD1
CDR3 protein: CAIRQGRYEQYF
CDR3 DNA: TGTGCCATCCGACAGGGACGATACGAGCAGTACTTC

clone size: once
V gene: TRBV4-2
J gene: TRBJ1-1
D gene: -
CDR3 protein: CASSQEGAYTEAFF
CDR3 DNA: TGTGCCAGCAGCCAAGAGGGAGCTTACACTGAAGCTTTCTTT

clone size: once
V gene: TRBV30
J gene: TRBJ2-1
D gene: -
CDR3 protein: CAWSLPVSRDNEQFF
CDR3 DNA: TGTGCCTGGAGTCTCCCTGTGTCACGGGATAATGAGCAGTTCTTC

clone size: -
V gene: TRBV10-3
J gene: TRBJ2-7
D gene: -
CDR3 protein: CAISSTGGDEQYF
CDR3 DNA: TGTGCCATCAGCTCGACTGGAGGGGACGAGCAGTACTTC

clone size: -
V gene: TRBV28
J gene: TRBJ2-3
D gene: TRBD2
CDR3 protein: CASSLTAREGADTQYF
CDR3 DNA: TGTGCCAGCAGTCTAACCGCGCGGGAGGGGGCAGATACGCAGTATTTT

clone size: -
V gene: TRBV6-5
J gene: TRBJ1-5
D gene: -
CDR3 protein: CASSAAPDSYQPQHF
CDR3 DNA: TGTGCCAGCAGCGCGGCCCCGGACTCCTATCAGCCCCAGCATTTT

clone size: -
V gene: TRBV11-1
J gene: TRBJ2-7
D gene: TRBD2
CDR3 protein: CASSLTSGSSYEQYF
CDR3 DNA: TGTGCCAGCAGCTTAACTAGCGGGAGTAGTTACGAGCAGTACTTC

clone size: -
V gene: TRBV6-5
J gene: TRBJ2-7
D gene: TRBD2
CDR3 protein: CASSLLAGGTYEQYF
CDR3 DNA: TGTGCCAGCAGTTTACTAGCGGGAGGGACCTACGAGCAGTACTTC

clone size: -
V gene: TRBV2
J gene: TRBJ2-1
D gene: TRBD2
CDR3 protein: CASTDGRWNEQFF
CDR3 DNA: TGTGCCAGCACGGACGGGAGGTGGAATGAGCAGTTCTTC

clone size: once
V gene: TRBV28
J gene: TRBJ1-1
D gene: TRBD1
CDR3 protein: CASRRQGDTEAFF
CDR3 DNA: TGTGCCAGCAGGAGACAGGGAGACACTGAAGCTTTCTTT